This T cell receptor beta chain was observed in a study of blood T cell repertoires in COVID-19 (dated by TCRdb to 2018 to 2020). For the study in its entirety: Samples from collaborators originated in the United States, Italy and Spain and spanned both the acute and convalescent phases of COVID-19. The prospective study material was composed of cDNA or gDNA derived from T cells, B-cell-depleted T cells, or PBMCs. Subjects who had been exposed to COVID-19, were actively infected with it, or had recovered from it provided the deeply sampled blood TCRbeta repertoires that made up the dataset. The repertoires were released in a freely available public database intended as a resource for research on the immune response to SARS-CoV-2. The samples were drawn from two sources: the first 160 participants of the ongoing ImmuneRACE study, and 1,000 to 1,500 subjects contributed by 6 global collaborators. Sample metadata almost always included a de-identified subject ID, COVID-19 status, age in years and sex. HLA class I and class II types, where available, came from metadata supplied by the sample provider rather than from assay-based typing.

CDR1 and CDR2 were assigned from the germline V gene as KGHDR and SFDVKD. There are 14 amino acids in the CDR3, from cysteine to phenylalanine inclusive. Only the CDR3 portion is preserved as DNA: 42 bases, with reading frame beginning at the first base. From V the trimming removes 7 bases and from J it removes 9 bases, while the gene matches leave 6 bases of the junction unaccounted for. Broad study findings and their caveats: Clinical and demographic metadata were provided uncurated, with the amount varying by source and participant.

The immunoSEQ Assay, a bias-controlled multiplex PCR, was used to amplify TCRbeta CDR3 regions from genomic DNA. On the study's bioinformatics: The number of nucleated cells in each sample was estimated from the amplification of reference gene primers within the assay. To quantify the absolute abundance of each unique TCRbeta CDR3 rearrangement, sequence reads were collapsed and filtered. For each sample, productive Simpson clonality was calculated as the square root of Simpson's diversity index over productive rearrangements. TCRdb took this table from immuneACCESS and kept in-frame rearrangements with V and J called. Such tables lack part of the clones; where checked against another copy, unresolved V genes explain under half of the gap, and the rest is unexplained. V and J calls and clone size are given by that table; D and trimming were obtained from the DNA. The sample table shows around 290,000 clones, and 75% to 95% are seen once. The ten largest clonotypes hold roughly 1.1% of the sample.

In the prospective study, participants were roughly 18 to 100 years old, resided in about two dozen geographic areas of the United States, and were enrolled through a virtual design. Cohort assignment in the prospective study relied on participant-reported clinical history from a screening survey and a study questionnaire. Recovered participants in ImmuneRACE Cohort 3 were defined by two consecutive negative NP/OP PCR tests, clearance by a healthcare professional, or resolution of symptoms. Mobile phlebotomists in the prospective study collected whole blood, serum and a nasopharyngeal or oropharyngeal swab from every participant. Prospective study participants could optionally give additional blood draws and questionnaires over an approximately two-month period. Prospective study blood samples were shipped either frozen or at room temperature before DNA extraction. Concerning this clone: This receptor's antigen is unknown. Base qualities are missing; no much larger clone stands one base away.

This sequence originates from a woman younger than 45 who had recovered from COVID-19. Sequencing was performed on PBMCs or T cells enriched from blood (not recorded which). The chain is made from TRBV24-1 and TRBJ1-6; the central 9 bases match TRBD1. The encoded CDR3 is CATRRDRDISPLHF. The nucleotide sequence reads TGTGCCACCAGGCGGGACAGGGATATTTCACCCCTCCACTTT.